The sequence of this T cell receptor (beta chain) was determined in a study of blood T cell repertoires in COVID-19. Turning to the study itself: Sites across the United States, Italy and Spain contributed samples from acute and convalescent COVID-19.

Profiling relied on immunoSEQ multiplex PCR, and the TCRdb table lists in-frame clones only, not all of them. The data contain around 250,000 clones, approximately 85% of them singletons. Germline V gives CDR1 MNHEY, CDR2 SVGAGI. The length of the CDR3 is 15 residues. Trimming pared 0 bases from V and 7 bases from J, leaving 13 bases between. Sequencing was carried out using PBMCs or T cells enriched from blood (not recorded which). The sequence was obtained from a woman between 45 and 60 years old who had recovered from COVID-19. The genes are TRBV6-5 and TRBJ1-5, with D unclear. The CDR3 here is CASSYSTKSGQPQHF. DNA for the CDR3: TGTGCCAGCAGTTACTCCACGAAGAGCGGGCAGCCCCAGCATTTT.